This T cell receptor beta chain was found in a study of cytomegalovirus exposure and HLA in healthy donors (dated by TCRdb to about 2017). With regard to the full study: In an earlier analysis of some 550 of the donors, approximately 260 Gb of sequence data and 90 million to 130 million unique TCR beta sequences from 180 million or so T cells were reported. An early release that covered roughly 600 HLA-typed donors contained approximately 300 gigabases of sequencing data and tens of millions of unique TCR sequences. Among the roughly 390 genotyped donors, approximately 77% belonged to the genetic ancestry cluster associated with self-reported Caucasian donors. The study aimed to test whether cataloging public T cell receptors could reveal signatures of past pathogen exposure. The study used immunosequencing to profile the T cell repertoires of approximately 640 subjects and linked those repertoires to cytomegalovirus serostatus. In addition to the first cohort of about 650 subjects, a separate validation cohort of under 150 different subjects was used. The study combined high-throughput TCR immunosequencing, statistical association of individual TCRs with disease status, and machine learning to predict cytomegalovirus infection status. To study patterns of TCR occurrence, a later analysis re-analyzed previously published TCR beta repertoires from more than 550 donors and added high-resolution HLA genotyping. Rather than drawing on any new phenotypic data, the later analysis identified candidate immune exposures from TCR beta sequences and the way those sequences occurred across donors. To decide whether each TCR beta V gene segment behaved as functional or pseudogenic, an earlier analysis of 587 of the donors relied on high-throughput TCR beta sequencing. Donor age, sex, ethnicity and CMV serostatus were compiled together with the repertoire data. A later genetic analysis took genome-wide SNP genotypes for about 65% of the roughly 670 donors and used that subset as a discovery cohort. Every discovery cohort repertoire had been produced on one sequencing platform. HLA typing included class I and class II loci at four-digit resolution. Typing coverage differed by locus: A, B, C, DRB1 and DQB1 were typed in about 620-630 donors, DQA1 in about 510, DPA1 in nearly 610, and DPB1 in approximately 450. Roughly five DR-DQ haplotypes were handled as single units for association and clustering, since linkage in the cohort was strong. Among 398 genotyped donors of the cohort, an average of around 240,000 unique TCR beta nucleotide sequences were sequenced per donor, roughly a sixth of them non-productive.

Summary of the overall study and its limitations: A total of 164 TCR beta chains were listed by the study as associated with cytomegalovirus. Because HLA typing was unavailable for some donors at each locus, only the typed subset was used in association tests. The 87-base-pair reads could not distinguish some IMGT-functional V segments, including TRBV6-2 and TRBV6-3, so those segments were excluded. Cytomegalovirus status was reported to be diagnosed by the classifier with high specificity and sensitivity in both the original and validation cohorts. According to a later analysis, parvovirus B19, influenza, CMV and Epstein-Barr virus appeared linked to several top co-occurrence clusters. The authors suggested that the approach could potentially be generalized to other disease states and immunological phenotypes. In a later genetic analysis, a missense DCLRE1C variant was associated with V-gene and J-gene trimming of TCR beta chains, and the association was replicated in an independent cohort. According to a later analysis, most CMV-associated TCR beta chains appeared to be HLA-restricted, and the HLA associations seemed to be driven largely by CMV exposure. In an earlier analysis of under 600 of the donors, most TCR beta V segments were observed in productive rearrangements about 87% or about 30% of the time, broadly matching IMGT annotations. In this cohort, only TCR beta chains were sequenced, and detectable features were limited by the absence of alpha or paired-chain data. Compared with equally common non-associated chains, HLA-associated TCR beta chains in a later analysis were more clonally expanded and had lower generation probabilities. A later analysis found that TCR association rates varied across HLA loci, with DRB1 alleles showing the most associated TCRs and HLA-C alleles the fewest. A later genetic analysis reported fewer N-insertions in productive TCRs among donors in an Asian-associated ancestry cluster than the roughly 720-donor mean. A group of highly shared sequence variants was considered likely to be a technical artifact of the sequencing pipeline. Presence/absence analyses assumed roughly uniform sequencing depth across donors, an assumption that may not hold. A further reported finding was that TCR beta sequences accurately predicted the HLA-A and HLA-B alleles for most subjects in the first cohort. The earlier analysis of some 540 of the donors excluded about 16 rarely observed V segments, including chromosome 9 orphons, because counts were too low. Immune exposure information for the cohort was limited to CMV serostatus. Across donors, most TCR sequences were observed very rarely, whereas some public TCRs were present in many individuals. Assigning TCR associations to individual alleles was difficult when HLA alleles, especially DR and DQ, strongly co-occurred. Correlated functional status among segregating V segments might be attributable to linkage disequilibrium, but an unknown experimental factor could not be ruled out. Three of the identified cytomegalovirus-associated TCR beta chains were confirmed in vitro to be specific for cytomegalovirus antigens. A later analysis associated around 16,000 TCR beta sequences with specific HLA alleles at a false discovery rate of 0.05.

Looking up the germline V gene yields CDR1 MGHRA and CDR2 YSYEKL. From the cysteine up to the phenylalanine, the CDR3 has a length of 14 residues. Left in the record is the CDR3 DNA by itself, 42 bases read in frame from the first base. V and J are trimmed by 6 bases and 2 bases, and the gene matches miss 5 bases of the junction. In total, roughly 710 healthy bone marrow donors made up the cohort. At the time of sampling, every cohort member was nominally healthy, though immune exposures that went unrecorded were likely present. The donor was CMV seropositive and was included in the group of 290 or so seropositive cohort members. Each donor provided a peripheral blood sample, and peripheral blood mononuclear cells were used for TCR beta sequencing. The Qiagen DNeasy Blood Extraction Kit was used to extract genomic DNA from the blood cell samples. Library construction relied on the immunoSEQ multiplex PCR assay. For the multiplex PCR, a mixture combining 60 forward primers for TCR Vbeta segments and 13 reverse primers for TCR Jbeta segments was used. The CDR3 region of rearranged TCR beta genes was amplified from genomic DNA with a multiplex PCR assay. Amplified TCR beta libraries were sequenced as 87-base-pair reads on the Illumina HiSeq System. As for the original processing: A later analysis counted some 74 million unique TCR beta chains across the 690 or so repertoires, and roughly 9.9 million of these chains were shared by at least two donors. Raw reads were error-corrected and collapsed into unique sequences with a nearest-neighbor algorithm that merged closely related sequences to remove PCR and sequencing errors. CDR3 sequences were aligned to IMGT reference sequences to assign V, D and J gene segments. For a sequence to be retained, a match of at least six nucleotides to both a V gene segment and a J gene segment was required. Rearrangements were called productive when the CDR3 lacked stop codons and stayed in frame with V and J; all others were non-productive. Following IMGT convention, CDR3 was defined as the stretch from the second conserved V-encoded cysteine up to the conserved J-encoded phenylalanine. In an earlier analysis of approximately 590 of the donors, sequences lacking an unambiguous match to a single V gene segment were excluded. An earlier analysis of 550 to 650 of the donors classified V segments as functional when productive rearrangements were above 56.7% and as segregating when the standard deviation between donors was above 5%. A statistical classification framework was built for diagnosing cytomegalovirus status from the catalog of TCR beta chain sequences. A later analysis assigned V and J genes by comparing TCR nucleotide sequences with IMGT/GENE-DB human TR gene sequences. In a later analysis, CDR3 sequences and most-parsimonious VDJ recombination scenarios were assigned using the TCRdist pipeline. In a later analysis, each TCR beta chain was defined by its CDR3 amino acid sequence together with its V-gene family, and reads lacking a unique V-gene family were excluded. A later analysis removed 550 to 700 highly shared, low-generation-probability nucleotide sequences to deal with suspected cross-contamination and a sequencing artifact. In a later analysis, a clonal expansion index was calculated for each public chain from normalized within-repertoire ranks of inferred template counts. In a later analysis, generation probabilities were computed using a VDJ recombination model fitted to out-of-frame rearrangements, and the results were checked against IGoR. Hypergeometric tests were used in a later analysis to score TCR-TCR, TCR-HLA and TCR-CMV co-occurrence, with a repertoire-size bias correction applied to the TCR pairs. False discovery rates were estimated in a later analysis by permuting HLA or CMV assignments 20 times. A later analysis grouped co-occurring TCRs with DBSCAN, adding TCRdist sequence similarity when clustering within HLA-allele-positive subsets. Repertoires with fewer than 30,000 or more than 120,000 public chains, plus five repertoires with anomalous nucleotide sharing, were excluded from co-occurrence clustering. This immuneACCESS table, as held by TCRdb, lists in-frame sequences with V and J called but not all clones. Of the missing ones, under half trace to an unresolved V gene in checked studies; the others have no known cause. For V, J and clone size, that table is used; D and trimming come from the DNA. The sample contains 90,000 to 120,000 clones, approximately 79% of them found a single time. The ten largest clones capture about 15% of the sample.

As to this clone: The antigen it recognizes is unknown. No base-level quality is on record; no much larger clone is a single base apart.

The chain couples TRBV4-1 to TRBJ2-5; 8 bases in the middle match TRBD2. Sample: PBMCs. The origin of this receptor is a woman aged 40 to 49 in good health and CMV-seropositive. CDR3 region: CASSRAGGQETQYF. The DNA sequence reads TGCGCCAGCAGTCGGGCGGGGGGACAAGAGACCCAGTACTTC.